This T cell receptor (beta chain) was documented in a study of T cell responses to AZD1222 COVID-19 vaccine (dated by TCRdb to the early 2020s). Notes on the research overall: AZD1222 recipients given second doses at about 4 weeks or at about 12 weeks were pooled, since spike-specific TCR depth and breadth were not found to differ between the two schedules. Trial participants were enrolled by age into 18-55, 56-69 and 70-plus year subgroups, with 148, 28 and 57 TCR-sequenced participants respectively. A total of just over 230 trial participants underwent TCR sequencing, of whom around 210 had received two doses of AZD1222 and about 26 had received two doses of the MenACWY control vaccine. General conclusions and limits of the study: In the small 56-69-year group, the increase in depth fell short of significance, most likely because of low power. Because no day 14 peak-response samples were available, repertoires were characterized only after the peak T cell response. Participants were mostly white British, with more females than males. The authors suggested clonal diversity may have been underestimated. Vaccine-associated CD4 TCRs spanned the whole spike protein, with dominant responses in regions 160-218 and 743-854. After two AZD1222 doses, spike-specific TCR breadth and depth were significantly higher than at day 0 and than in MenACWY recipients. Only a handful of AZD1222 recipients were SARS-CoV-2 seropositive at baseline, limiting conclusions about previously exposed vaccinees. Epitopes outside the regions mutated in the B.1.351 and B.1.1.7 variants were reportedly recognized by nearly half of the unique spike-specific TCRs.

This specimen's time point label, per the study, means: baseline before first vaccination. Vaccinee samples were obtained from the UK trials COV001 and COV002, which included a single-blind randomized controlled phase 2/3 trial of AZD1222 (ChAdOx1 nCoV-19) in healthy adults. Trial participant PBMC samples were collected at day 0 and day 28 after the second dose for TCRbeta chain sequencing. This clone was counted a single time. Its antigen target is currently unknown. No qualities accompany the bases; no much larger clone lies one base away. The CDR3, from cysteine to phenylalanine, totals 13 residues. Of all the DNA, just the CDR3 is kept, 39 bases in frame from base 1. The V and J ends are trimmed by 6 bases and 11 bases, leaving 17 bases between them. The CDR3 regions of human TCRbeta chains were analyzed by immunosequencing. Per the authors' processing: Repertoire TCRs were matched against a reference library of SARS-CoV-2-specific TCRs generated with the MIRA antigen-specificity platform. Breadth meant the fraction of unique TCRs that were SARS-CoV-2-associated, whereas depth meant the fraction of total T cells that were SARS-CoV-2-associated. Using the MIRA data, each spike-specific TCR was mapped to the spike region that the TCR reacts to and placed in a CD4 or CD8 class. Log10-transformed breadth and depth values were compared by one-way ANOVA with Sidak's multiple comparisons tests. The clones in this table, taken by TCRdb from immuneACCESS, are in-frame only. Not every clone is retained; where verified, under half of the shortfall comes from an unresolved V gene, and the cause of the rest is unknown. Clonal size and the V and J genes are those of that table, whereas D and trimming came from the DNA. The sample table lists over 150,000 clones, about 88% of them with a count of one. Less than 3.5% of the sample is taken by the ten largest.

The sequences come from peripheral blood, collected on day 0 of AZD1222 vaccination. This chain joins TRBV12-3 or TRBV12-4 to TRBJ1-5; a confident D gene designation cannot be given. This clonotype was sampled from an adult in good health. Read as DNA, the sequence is TGTGCCAGCAGCCCACAGACGCATTCGTCCCAGCATTTT. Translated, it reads CASSPQTHSSQHF.